Below, 31 T cell receptor beta chains from the same sample are listed, as sequenced in a study of PD-L1 blockade in urothelial cancer. The method was immunoSEQ multiplex PCR; TCRdb's version includes in-frame clones alone and lacks a portion of them. The data hold about 29,000 clones, with around 84% observed a single time. Specimen: PBMCs, collected around atezolizumab (anti-PD-L1) treatment. These receptors were obtained from a man aged 45-65 years with urothelial cancer.

V and J are TRBV29-1 and TRBJ2-5; 7 bases align to TRBD1. Trimming cost V 2 bases and J 5 bases; bases outside gene matches: 5. Germline CDR1 SQVTM, CDR2 ANQGSEA. The CDR3 sequence is 13 residues long. CDR3 residues: CSVETDRVETQYF. CDR3 coding DNA: TGCAGCGTTGAAACCGACAGGGTGGAGACCCAGTACTTC.

The chain couples TRBV21-1 to TRBJ2-2; the table's D call of TRBD1 was not tested on the DNA. TRBV21-1 is recorded as a pseudogene. The CDR3 length is 17 residues. The CDR3 DNA is TGTGCCAGCAGCAAAGCAAGGGACAGGGAGAACACCGGGGAGCTGTTTTTT. Its translation is CASSKARDRENTGELFF.

V and J are TRBV6-5 and TRBJ2-4, with D hard to call. V was pared by 6 bases and J by 0 bases, with 9 bases between. Germline V lookup: CDR1 MNHEY, CDR2 SVGAGI. The CDR3 has 14 amino acids. The CDR3 reads CASSKDIAKNIQYF. In nucleotides, the CDR3 is TGTGCCAGCAGCAAAGACATAGCCAAAAACATTCAGTACTTC.

This clone occurred a few times. CDR3 DNA: TGTGCCAGCAGCTTAGAGGGACAGAATGCTGAAGCTTTCTTT. Its translation: CASSLEGQNAEAFF. This chain joins TRBV7-3 and TRBJ1-1; 7 nucleotides agree with TRBD1. The CDR3 has 14 residues. Trimming took 2 bases from V and 6 from J; bases not matched to a gene: 6. Looked up from germline, CDR1 is SGHTA and CDR2 is FQGTGA.

The chain carries TRBV6-5 and TRBJ2-7, with a tentative D call TRBD2 (5 bases). CDR1 is MNHEY and CDR2 is SVGAGI in the germline V gene. Trimming left V 2 bases short and J 2 bases short, with 16 bases between. This CDR3 contains 16 residues. The CDR3 coding sequence is TGTGCCAGCAGTTACCTCTTGGCGGGCCCTGCCTACGAGCAGTACTTC. Amino acid sequence: CASSYLLAGPAYEQYF.

This chain connects TRBV7-8 to TRBJ2-7, with D perhaps TRBD1 (6 bases). This CDR3 is 14 amino acids long. Per germline, CDR1 SGHVS and CDR2 FQNEAQ. V shed 5 bases and J shed 1 base, with 12 bases lying between them. CDR3 sequence: CASSPDRFSYEQYF. In DNA form, the CDR3 reads TGTGCCAGCAGCCCGGACAGATTTTCCTACGAGCAGTACTTC.

The CDR3 sequence: CASSVDRGVETQYF. CDR3 nucleotides: TGTGCCAGCAGTGTAGACAGGGGGGTTGAGACCCAGTACTTC. This rearrangement joins TRBV27 to TRBJ2-5; TRBD1 matches 9 bases. CDR1 MNHEY and CDR2 SMNVEV come from the germline V gene (reference sequence). The ends lost 5 bases at V and 5 bases at J; junction bases unmatched: 6. This CDR3 comprises 14 residues.

This chain joins TRBV7-2 and TRBJ2-7; D remains ambiguous. Germline loops: CDR1 SGHTA, CDR2 FQGNSA. The ends were cut back, 2 bases at V and 3 bases at J, with 14 bases in the middle. The CDR3 is 15 amino acids. This CDR3 is CASSLPLGSRYEQYF. CDR3 sequence (DNA): TGTGCCAGCAGCTTACCCCTGGGCAGTCGCTACGAGCAGTACTTC. The full variable domain, with the rest looked up from reference TRBV7-2 and TRBJ2-7, is GAGVSQSPSNKVTEKGKDVELRCDPISGHTALYWYRQSLGQGLEFLIYFQGNSAPDKSGLPSDRFSAERTGGSVSTLTIQRTQQEDSAVYLCASSLPLGSRYEQYFGPGTRLTVT.

The chain recombines TRBV7-9 with TRBJ1-2; the D gene is possibly TRBD1 (6 bases). The CDR3 contains 13 residues. CDR1 is SEHNR, CDR2 FQNEAQ, per germline (reference sequence). Trimming stripped 0 bases from V and 7 bases from J, with 9 bases between. The CDR3 DNA is TGTGCCAGCAGCTTAGCGGGACATAGTGGCTACACCTTC. Its translation is CASSLAGHSGYTF.

J is TRBJ2-7 and V is TRBV7-9, with 9 nucleotides matching TRBD1. CDR1 and CDR2 from the germline V gene are SEHNR and FQNEAQ (reference sequence). Trimming cost V 3 bases and J 2 bases; bases outside gene matches: 5. The CDR3 runs 15 residues. The CDR3 DNA sequence: TGTGCCAGCAGCTTGGGGACAGGGAGCCCCTACGAGCAGTACTTC. Translation gives CASSLGTGSPYEQYF.

The V gene is TRBV15, the J gene TRBJ2-3; possible D gene TRBD2, 5 bases. The CDR3 has 14 residues. V was cut by 3 bases and J by 0 bases, with 7 bases left in between. Germline CDR1 and CDR2: LNHNV and YYDKDF (reference sequence). CDR3 bases: TGTGCCACCAGCAGGCCGGGAAGCACAGATACGCAGTATTTT. Protein: CATSRPGSTDTQYF.

This chain links TRBV5-6 with TRBJ1-5; 7 bases match TRBD1. The CDR3 sequence is 16 residues long. Germline V gene lookup returns CDR1 SGHDT and CDR2 YYEEEE. J was trimmed by 4 bases and V by 3 bases; bases with no gene match: 10. The CDR3 is CASSSKGALWNQPQHF. CDR3 sequence (DNA): TGTGCCAGCAGCTCAAAGGGGGCGCTTTGGAATCAGCCCCAGCATTTT.

The chain couples TRBV11-2 to TRBJ2-1; 7 nucleotides match TRBD2. Germline V lookup: CDR1 SGHAT, CDR2 FQNNGV. The CDR3 totals 14 residues. V lost 4 bases to trimming and J lost 3 bases; unmatched junction nucleotides: 3. CDR3 sequence: CASSSGGGYNEQFF. The CDR3 nucleotides are TGTGCCAGCAGCTCGGGGGGTGGCTACAATGAGCAGTTCTTC.

The rearrangement joins TRBV7-9 to TRBJ2-7; TRBD2 agrees at 8 bases. This CDR3 spans 16 amino acids. V lost 5 bases and J lost 4; bases outside the gene matches: 13. Germline CDR1 and CDR2: SEHNR and FQNEAQ (reference sequence). CDR3 sequence reads: CASSRAAGVVWYEQYF. The CDR3 nucleotides are TGTGCCAGCAGCCGAGCAGCGGGAGTGGTGTGGTACGAGCAGTACTTC.

The chain joins TRBV9 to TRBJ2-7; 7 nucleotides line up with TRBD1. In germline, CDR1 is SGDLS, CDR2 YYNGEE. V gave up 3 bases and J gave up 4 bases; unmatched junction bases: 7. CDR3 length: 14 residues. This CDR3 reads CASSEDGQVYEQYF. Here the CDR3 DNA reads TGTGCCAGCAGCGAAGATGGACAGGTGTACGAGCAGTACTTC.

V gene TRBV27 combines with J gene TRBJ2-2; the match to TRBD2 covers 12 bases. V shed 6 bases, J shed 7 bases, and the junction held 15 bases outside the gene matches. Germline V gene sequence: CDR1 MNHEY, CDR2 SMNVEV (reference sequence). This CDR3 comprises 18 residues. As DNA, the CDR3 is TGTGCCAGCAGCCATAACGGACTAGCGGGAATCTTCAGCGGGGAGCTGTTTTTT. It is translated as CASSHNGLAGIFSGELFF.

The rearrangement uses TRBV7-8 and TRBJ2-5; the D gene is possibly TRBD1 (6 bases). V gave up 1 base and J gave up 5 bases, with 14 bases separating them. Germline CDR1 SGHVS, CDR2 FQNEAQ. This CDR3 region has 15 residues. CDR3 bases: TGTGCCAGCAGCTTAGGAACCACTAGGGGGGAGACCCAGTACTTC. Its protein product is CASSLGTTRGETQYF. Complete variable domain (other parts from reference TRBV7-8 and TRBJ2-5): GAGVSQSPRYKVAKRGQDVALRCDPISGHVSLFWYQQALGQGPEFLTYFQNEAQLDKSGLPSDRFFAERPEGSVSTLKIQRTQQEDSAVYLCASSLGTTRGETQYFGPGTRLLVL.

The chain joins TRBV9 to TRBJ2-5; 8 bases agree with TRBD1. Germline V gene lookup returns CDR1 SGDLS and CDR2 YYNGEE. CDR3 length equals 16 residues. The ends lost 4 bases at V and 6 bases at J; junction bases unmatched: 14. This CDR3 reads CASSLSPDRVGKTQYF. For the CDR3, the DNA is TGTGCCAGCAGCTTGTCCCCGGACAGGGTGGGAAAGACCCAGTACTTC.

The J gene is TRBJ2-5, the V gene TRBV29-1, with 7 bases that match TRBD2. V dropped 0 bases and J dropped 3; count of bases not matched to a gene: 7. The CDR3 has 15 amino acids. In germline, CDR1 is SQVTM, CDR2 ANQGSEA. The CDR3 loop is CSVEDWGLAEETQYF. DNA of the CDR3: TGCAGCGTTGAAGATTGGGGCCTAGCGGAAGAGACCCAGTACTTC.

The table lists this clone with a count of one. This rearrangement joins TRBV27 to TRBJ2-3; weak D call: TRBD2 (6 bases). Trimming stripped 9 bases from V and 0 bases from J, with 10 bases between. CDR1 is MNHEY, CDR2 SMNVEV, per germline (reference sequence). The CDR3 is made up of 13 amino acids. CDR3 sequence (DNA): TGTGCCAGGGGGACTCGGAGCACAGATACGCAGTATTTT. Its translation is CARGTRSTDTQYF.

J is TRBJ2-5 and V is TRBV5-6; 7 bases line up with TRBD2. CDR1 and CDR2 (germline): SGHDT, YYEEEE. V dropped 3 bases and J dropped 5; count of bases not matched to a gene: 13. CDR3 length: 16 amino acids. The CDR3 is CASSWGTIGSLETQYF. The CDR3 DNA reads TGTGCCAGCAGCTGGGGGACTATTGGGTCTTTGGAGACCCAGTACTTC.

This clone appeared a single time. The rearrangement joins TRBV16 to TRBJ2-3; D is perhaps TRBD1 (6 bases). Trimming took 4 bases from V and 4 from J, leaving 12 bases between them. The CDR3 has 14 amino acids. Germline lookup yields CDR1 KGHSY and CDR2 FQNENV. The CDR3 DNA reads as TGTGCCAGCAGCCCCAGGCGGACAGCAGATACGCAGTATTTT. Translation gives CASSPRRTADTQYF.

V gene TRBV6-4 combines with J gene TRBJ2-1; the match to TRBD1 covers 11 bases. This CDR3 is 14 amino acids long. Germline V gene data show CDR1 as MRHNA and CDR2 as SNTAGT. V lost 3 bases, J lost 6 bases, and 1 base stayed unmatched. The CDR3 spells CASSEGTGGNEQFF. The CDR3 DNA reads TGTGCCAGCAGTGAGGGGACAGGGGGCAATGAGCAGTTCTTC.

This clone was counted between two and nine times. The chain has TRBV7-2 and TRBJ2-4, with a weak D call TRBD2 (6 bases). Trimming took off 1 base at V and 2 bases at J, with 15 bases between the two ends. CDR3 length: 17 amino acids. Per the germline V gene, CDR1 is SGHTA and CDR2 is FQGNSA. The CDR3 coding sequence is TGTGCCAGCAGCTTAGACGGAGGGGATGGGACCAAAAACATTCAGTACTTC. This gives the protein CASSLDGGDGTKNIQYF.

This chain uses TRBV19 with TRBJ2-5; 9 nucleotides line up with TRBD1. The CDR3 extends over 18 amino acids. V was clipped by 3 bases and J by 1 base; unmatched bases: 12. Looked up from germline, CDR1 is LNHDA and CDR2 is SQIVND (reference sequence). The CDR3 loop is CASSILGTGGHGQETQYF. Here the CDR3 DNA reads TGTGCCAGTAGTATTTTGGGAACAGGGGGCCATGGCCAAGAGACCCAGTACTTC.

The chain uses TRBV7-2 and TRBJ1-2; unclear D gene. CDR1 and CDR2 from the germline V gene are SGHTA and FQGNSA. The V end lost 6 bases, the J end lost 5 bases, and 16 bases lay between the germline ends. CDR3 length: 14 residues. The CDR3 nucleotides are TGTGCCAGCAGGTCGATAGATATGCGATATGGCTACACCTTC. Protein: CASRSIDMRYGYTF.

The chain recombines TRBV11-2 with TRBJ2-2; D is perhaps TRBD1 (5 bases). The germline V and J ends were trimmed by 1 base and 1 base, with 10 bases remaining between them. From germline, CDR1 is SGHAT and CDR2 FQNNGV. The CDR3 is 16 amino acids. CDR3 residues: CASSLGGYRNTGELFF. In DNA, the CDR3 is TGTGCCAGCAGCTTAGGGGGCTACAGGAACACCGGGGAGCTGTTTTTT.

The sample holds one count of this clone. The chain links TRBV5-4 to TRBJ2-7; D possibly corresponds to TRBD2 (7 bases). This CDR3 comprises 15 residues. Germline V lookup: CDR1 SGHNT, CDR2 YYREEE (reference sequence). The germline V and J ends were trimmed by 3 bases and 4 bases, with 17 bases remaining between them. This chain's CDR3 is CASSSRGRGGYEQYF. The CDR3 nucleotides are TGTGCCAGCAGCTCTCGGGGAAGGGGGGGATACGAGCAGTACTTC. Supplemented by reference TRBV5-4 and TRBJ2-7, the full variable domain reads ETGVTQSPTHLIKTRGQQVTLRCSSQSGHNTVSWYQQALGQGPQFIFQYYREEENGRGNFPPRFSGLQFPNYSSELNVNALELDDSALYLCASSSRGRGGYEQYFGPGTRLTVT.

The chain is built from TRBV5-1 and TRBJ1-1; tentatively, D is TRBD1 (5 bases). Trimming removed 7 bases at V and 3 bases at J, with 13 bases between. Per germline, CDR1 SGHRS and CDR2 YFSETQ. The CDR3 covers 13 residues. The CDR3 reads CASSQGWDTEAFF. Written as DNA, the CDR3 is TGCGCCAGCTCGCAGGGTTGGGACACTGAAGCTTTCTTT.

This sequence joins TRBV18 and TRBJ2-4; TRBD2 matches at 8 bases. The length of the CDR3 is 16 residues. In germline, CDR1 is KGHSH, CDR2 LQKENI. The ends lost 3 bases at V and 3 bases at J; junction bases unmatched: 7. CDR3: CASSPSRGGVKNIQYF. DNA for the CDR3: TGTGCCAGCTCACCGAGTCGGGGGGGCGTCAAAAACATTCAGTACTTC. Full variable domain (remainder filled in from reference TRBV18 and TRBJ2-4): NAGVMQNPRHLVRRRGQEARLRCSPMKGHSHVYWYRQLPEEGLKFMVYLQKENIIDESGMPKERFSAEFPKEGPSILRIQQVVRGDSAAYFCASSPSRGGVKNIQYFGAGTRLSVL.

The V call is TRBV11-2, the J call TRBJ2-5; 10 nucleotides match TRBD2. In germline, CDR1 is SGHAT, CDR2 FQNNGV. This CDR3 is 15 amino acids long. V shed 4 bases and J 5 bases; nucleotides not matched to a gene: 7. Here the CDR3 reads CASSWQRGGGETQYF. CDR3 bases: TGTGCCAGCAGCTGGCAGCGGGGGGGCGGGGAGACCCAGTACTTC.